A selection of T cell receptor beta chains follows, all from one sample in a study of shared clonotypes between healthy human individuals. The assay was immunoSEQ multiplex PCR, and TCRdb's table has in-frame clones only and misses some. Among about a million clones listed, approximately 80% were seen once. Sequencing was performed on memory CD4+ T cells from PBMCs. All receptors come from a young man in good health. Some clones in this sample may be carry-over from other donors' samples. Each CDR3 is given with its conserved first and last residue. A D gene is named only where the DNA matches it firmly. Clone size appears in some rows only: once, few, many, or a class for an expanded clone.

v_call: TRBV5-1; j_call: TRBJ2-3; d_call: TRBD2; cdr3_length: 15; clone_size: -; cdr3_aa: CASSTGLAGTDTQYF; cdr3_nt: TGCGCCAGCAGTACGGGACTAGCGGGCACAGATACGCAGTATTTT
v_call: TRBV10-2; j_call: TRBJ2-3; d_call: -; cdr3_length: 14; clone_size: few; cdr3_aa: CASSDGGTTDTQYF; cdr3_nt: TGCGCCAGCAGTGACGGGGGCACCACAGATACGCAGTATTTT
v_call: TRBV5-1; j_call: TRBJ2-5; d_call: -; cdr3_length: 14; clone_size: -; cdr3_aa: CASSWEGAQETQYF; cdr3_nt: TGCGCCAGCAGCTGGGAGGGGGCCCAAGAGACCCAGTACTTC
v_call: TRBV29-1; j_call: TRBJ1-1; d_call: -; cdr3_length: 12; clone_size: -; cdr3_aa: CSALSGNTEAFF; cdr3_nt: TGCAGCGCCCTCAGTGGGAACACTGAAGCTTTCTTT
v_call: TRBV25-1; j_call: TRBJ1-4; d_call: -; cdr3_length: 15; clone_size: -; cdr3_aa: CASSDRGTTNEKLFF; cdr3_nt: TGTGCCAGCAGTGACAGGGGAACAACTAATGAAAAACTGTTTTTT
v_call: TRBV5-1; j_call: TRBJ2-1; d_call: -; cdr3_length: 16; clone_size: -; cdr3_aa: CASSWGRGSSYNEQFF; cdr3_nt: TGCGCCAGCAGCTGGGGGCGAGGTAGCTCCTACAATGAGCAGTTCTTC
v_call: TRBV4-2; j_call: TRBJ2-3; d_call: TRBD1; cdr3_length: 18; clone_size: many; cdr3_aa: CASSQNIPGQFSTDTQYF; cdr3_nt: TGTGCCAGCAGCCAAAACATCCCGGGACAGTTTAGCACAGATACGCAGTATTTT
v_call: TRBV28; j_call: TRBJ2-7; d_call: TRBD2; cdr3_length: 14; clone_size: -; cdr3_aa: CASRLAGVIHEQYF; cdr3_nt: TGTGCCAGCAGACTAGCGGGAGTAATCCACGAGCAGTACTTC
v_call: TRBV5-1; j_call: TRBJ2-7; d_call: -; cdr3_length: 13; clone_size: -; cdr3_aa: CASSLVARGEQYF; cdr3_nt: TGCGCCAGCAGCTTGGTGGCCCGAGGCGAGCAGTACTTC
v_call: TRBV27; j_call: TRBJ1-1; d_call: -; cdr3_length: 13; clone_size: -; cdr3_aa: CASTLGEGTEAFF; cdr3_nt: TGTGCCAGCACCCTAGGCGAGGGCACTGAAGCTTTCTTT
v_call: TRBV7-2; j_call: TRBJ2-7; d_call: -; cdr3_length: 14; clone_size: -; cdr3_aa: CASSLGNRPYEQYF; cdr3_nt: TGTGCCAGCAGCTTGGGGAACAGGCCCTACGAGCAGTACTTC
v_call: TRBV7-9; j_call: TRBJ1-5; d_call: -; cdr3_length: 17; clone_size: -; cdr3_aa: CASSLGRGAYSNQPQHF; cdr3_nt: TGTGCCAGCAGCCTGGGGAGGGGGGCCTATAGCAATCAGCCCCAGCATTTT
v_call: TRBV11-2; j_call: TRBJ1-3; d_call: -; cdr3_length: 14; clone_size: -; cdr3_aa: CASSHPSSGNTIYF; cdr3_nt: TGTGCCAGCAGCCATCCATCCTCTGGAAACACCATATATTTT
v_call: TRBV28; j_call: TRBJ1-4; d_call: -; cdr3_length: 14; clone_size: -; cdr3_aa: CASSPGTRLEKLFF; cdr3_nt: TGTGCCAGCAGTCCCGGGACGCGGCTTGAAAAACTGTTTTTT
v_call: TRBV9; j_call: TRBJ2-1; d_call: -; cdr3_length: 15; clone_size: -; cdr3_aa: CASSVGGATYNEQFF; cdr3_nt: TGTGCCAGCAGCGTAGGGGGCGCCACATACAATGAGCAGTTCTTC
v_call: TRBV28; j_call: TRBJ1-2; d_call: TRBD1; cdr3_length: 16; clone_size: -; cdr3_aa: CASSLWEPGQGAGYTF; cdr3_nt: TGTGCCAGCAGTTTGTGGGAACCGGGACAGGGGGCTGGCTACACCTTC
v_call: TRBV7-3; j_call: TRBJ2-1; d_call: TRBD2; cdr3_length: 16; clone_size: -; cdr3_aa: CASSPNSGRTYNEQFF; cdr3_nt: TGTGCCAGCAGCCCGAACAGCGGGAGGACCTACAATGAGCAGTTCTTC
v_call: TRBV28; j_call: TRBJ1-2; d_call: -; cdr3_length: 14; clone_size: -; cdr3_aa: CASSLWDRSYGYTF; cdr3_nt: TGTGCCAGCAGTTTATGGGACAGATCCTATGGCTACACCTTC
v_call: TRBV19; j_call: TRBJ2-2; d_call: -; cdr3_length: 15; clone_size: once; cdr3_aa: CASSIRYRDTGELFF; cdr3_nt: TGTGCCAGTAGTATCCGATATAGGGACACCGGGGAGCTGTTTTTT
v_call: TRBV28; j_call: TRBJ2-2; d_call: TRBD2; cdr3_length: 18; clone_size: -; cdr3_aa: CASRADRKREFTTGELFF; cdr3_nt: TGTGCCAGCAGGGCTGACAGGAAGCGGGAGTTTACCACCGGGGAGCTGTTTTTT
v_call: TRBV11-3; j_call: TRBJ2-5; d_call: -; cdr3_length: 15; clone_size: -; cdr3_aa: CASSIGAVYQETQYF; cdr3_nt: TGTGCCAGCAGCATAGGGGCCGTATACCAAGAGACCCAGTACTTC
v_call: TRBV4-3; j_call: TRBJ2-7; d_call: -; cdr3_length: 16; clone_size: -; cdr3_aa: CASSQDPGPGWVEQYF; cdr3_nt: TGCGCCAGCAGCCAAGATCCCGGGCCAGGTTGGGTGGAGCAGTACTTC
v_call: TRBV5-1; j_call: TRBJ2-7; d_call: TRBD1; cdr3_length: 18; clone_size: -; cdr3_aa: CASSFGLGQGSLSYEQYF; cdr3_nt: TGCGCCAGCAGCTTTGGCTTGGGACAGGGGAGTCTGTCCTACGAGCAGTACTTC
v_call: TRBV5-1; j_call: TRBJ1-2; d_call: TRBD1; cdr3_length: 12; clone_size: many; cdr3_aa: CASSLRQGSYTF; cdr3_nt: TGCGCCAGCAGCCTCAGACAGGGGAGCTACACCTTC
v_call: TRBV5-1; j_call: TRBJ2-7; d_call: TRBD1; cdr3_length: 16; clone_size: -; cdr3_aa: CASSRTPGQGDHEQYF; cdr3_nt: TGCGCCAGCAGCCGGACACCGGGACAGGGTGACCACGAGCAGTACTTC
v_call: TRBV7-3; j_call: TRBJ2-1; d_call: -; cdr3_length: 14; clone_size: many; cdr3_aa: CASSSPLFNGEQFF; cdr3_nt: TGTGCCAGCAGCTCGCCCTTATTCAATGGTGAGCAGTTCTTC
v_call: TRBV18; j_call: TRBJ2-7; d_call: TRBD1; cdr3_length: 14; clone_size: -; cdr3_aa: CASSSGQGSHEQYF; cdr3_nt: TGTGCCAGCTCATCCGGACAGGGCAGCCACGAGCAGTACTTC
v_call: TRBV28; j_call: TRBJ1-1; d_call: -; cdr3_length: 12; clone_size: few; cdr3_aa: CASSGGLLEAFF; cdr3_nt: TGTGCCAGCTCGGGGGGGCTTCTAGAAGCTTTCTTT